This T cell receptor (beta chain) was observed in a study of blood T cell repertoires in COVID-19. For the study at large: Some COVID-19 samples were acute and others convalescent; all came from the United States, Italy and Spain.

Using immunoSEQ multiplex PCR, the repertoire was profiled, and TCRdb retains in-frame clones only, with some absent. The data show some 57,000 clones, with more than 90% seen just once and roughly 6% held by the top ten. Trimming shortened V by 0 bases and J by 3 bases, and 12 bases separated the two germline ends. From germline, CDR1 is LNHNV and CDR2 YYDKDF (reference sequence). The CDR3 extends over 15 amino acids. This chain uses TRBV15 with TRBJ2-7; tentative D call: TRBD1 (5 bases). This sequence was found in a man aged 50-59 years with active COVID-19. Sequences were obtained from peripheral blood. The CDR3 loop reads CATSRDQDIIYEQYF. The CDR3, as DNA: TGTGCCACCAGCAGAGATCAGGACATAATCTACGAGCAGTACTTC. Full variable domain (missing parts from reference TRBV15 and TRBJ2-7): DAMVIQNPRYQVTQFGKPVTLSCSQTLNHNVMYWYQQKSSQAPKLLFHYYDKDFNNEADTPDNFQSRRPNTSFCFLDIRSPGLGDTAMYLCATSRDQDIIYEQYFGPGTRLTVT.